The clone carrying this T cell receptor (beta chain) was seen a handful of times. Its antigen is currently unknown. CDR1 and CDR2 from the germline V gene are MNHEY and SMNVEV (reference sequence). The V and J ends lost 1 base and 4 bases, in that order; junction bases with no gene match: 9. There are 16 residues in the CDR3. The data were obtained in a study of T cell repertoires in cytomegalovirus infection. The overall study: Used in the study were CMV epitopes, some recently identified and HLA-C-restricted, others well-studied and HLA-B-restricted. Indications of both CMV infection and matching HLA type were provided by public TCR beta signatures.

TCRdb passed the reads through MiXCR, listing each CDR3 protein once. The table includes approximately 770,000 distinct CDR3 sequences, about 28% detected once. V is TRBV27 and J is TRBJ2-7; 8 bases fit TRBD1. The specimen was cultured CD8+ T cells from PBMCs, collected from culture after CMV antigen stimulation. The TCR originated in a human donor in good health (CMV status not recorded). Some clones in this sample may be carry-over from other donors' samples. The CDR3 sequence is CASSLWAGGHPYEQYF. The CDR3 region has the DNA TGTGCCAGCAGTTTATGGGCAGGGGGCCATCCGTACGAGCAGTACTTC.